This T cell receptor (beta chain) was obtained from a study of blood T cells in healthy people across ages. In this sample, this clonotype turned up a few times. The J segment lost 0 bases and the V segment lost 5 bases, leaving 8 bases of the junction unmatched. The CDR3 totals 17 residues. Germline CDR1 and CDR2: SQVTM and ANQGSEA. A second PCR, run for roughly 7 to 11 cycles, used a sample-barcoded 5' primer plus a J-beta primer mix. Using its own MiXCR run on the 5' RACE reads, TCRdb lists one record per CDR3 protein. The sample lists about 1 million distinct CDR3 sequences, roughly 45% seen once, with 15% to 20% in the top ten.

Sequenced: blood. This sequence was found in a woman aged 55-69 years in good health. The chain uses TRBV29-1 and TRBJ2-1, with TRBD2 identical over 12 bases. DNA for the CDR3: TGCAGCGTTCTGACTAGCGGGAGAGACAGCTCCTACAATGAGCAGTTCTTC. Encoded protein: CSVLTSGRDSSYNEQFF.